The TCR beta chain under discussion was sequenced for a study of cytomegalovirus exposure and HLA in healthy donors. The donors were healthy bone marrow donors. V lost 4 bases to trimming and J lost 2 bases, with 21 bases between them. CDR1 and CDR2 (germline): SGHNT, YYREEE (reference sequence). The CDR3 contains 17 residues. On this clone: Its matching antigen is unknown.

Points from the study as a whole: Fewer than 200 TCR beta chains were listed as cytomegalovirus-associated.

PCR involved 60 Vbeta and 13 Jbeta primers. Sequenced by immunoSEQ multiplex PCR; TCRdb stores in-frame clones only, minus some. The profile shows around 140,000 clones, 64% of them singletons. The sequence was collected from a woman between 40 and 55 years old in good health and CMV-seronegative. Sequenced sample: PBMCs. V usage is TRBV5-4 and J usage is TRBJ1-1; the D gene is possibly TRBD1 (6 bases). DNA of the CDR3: TGTGCCAGCAGCCTGTACCTCCCCAGGGGTGGTAACACTGAAGCTTTCTTT. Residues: CASSLYLPRGGNTEAFF.